The rows below give T cell receptor beta chains drawn from one sample of a study of blood T cell repertoires in COVID-19. This table comes from immunoSEQ multiplex PCR, and its TCRdb copy is limited to in-frame clones, with some not included. The table lists around 150,000 clones, around three quarters of them singletons. Sequences were obtained from peripheral blood. Receptors originate from a man in his 60s with acute or convalescent COVID-19. Each CDR3 is given with its conserved first and last residue. Fields, in order: D gene, clone size, J gene, V gene, CDR3 DNA, CDR3 protein. D genes are given only for firm matches. Size values are once, few and many counts, or a class for expanded clones, and some rows have none.

TRBD2 | . | TRBJ2-2 | TRBV4-2 | TGTGCCAGCAGCCAAGTATGGGGGGAGGGTAACGGGGAGCTGTTTTTT | CASSQVWGEGNGELFF
. | . | TRBJ2-3 | TRBV10-3 | TGTGCCATCAGTCCAGGGACTAGCACAGATACGCAGTATTTT | CAISPGTSTDTQYF
. | . | TRBJ1-2 | TRBV6-5 | TGTGCCAGCACGCGGGGGGAGACCTATGGCTACACCTTC | CASTRGETYGYTF
TRBD2 | . | TRBJ2-3 | TRBV5-4 | TGTGCCAGCAGCTTTCCGCCTTTAGCGGGGGGCACAGATACGCAGTATTTT | CASSFPPLAGGTDTQYF
. | . | TRBJ1-2 | TRBV28 | TGTGCCAGCAGACAGGGAAATAACTATGGCTACACCTTC | CASRQGNNYGYTF
TRBD1 | . | TRBJ2-7 | TRBV28 | TGTGCCAGCAGTCATGGGACAGGCGCTCCCTACGAGCAGTACTTC | CASSHGTGAPYEQYF
. | . | TRBJ1-5 | TRBV7-3 | TGTGCCAGCAGCTTGGGGGGTAGCGGCAATCAGCCCCAGCATTTT | CASSLGGSGNQPQHF
TRBD2 | . | TRBJ2-7 | TRBV29-1 | TGCAGCGCGAAGCGGGAGGGGTACGAGCAGTACTTC | CSAKREGYEQYF
TRBD2 | . | TRBJ2-1 | TRBV19 | TGTGCCAGTAGTAAGGGTAGCGGGAGATCGAGCTCCTACAATGAGCAGTTCTTC | CASSKGSGRSSSYNEQFF
. | . | TRBJ1-1 | TRBV28 | TGTGCCAGCAGTTTACCCGGGACAAGTAACACTGAAGCTTTCTTT | CASSLPGTSNTEAFF
. | once | TRBJ2-5 | TRBV2 | TGTGCCAGCAGTAAGCCCTTTGAGACCCAGTACTTC | CASSKPFETQYF
. | . | TRBJ1-2 | TRBV27 | TGTGCCAGCAGTTTAAGACAGGACTATGGCTACACCTTC | CASSLRQDYGYTF
. | medium-sized | TRBJ2-2 | TRBV21-1 | TGTGCCAGCATAGACAGGGACACCGGGGAGCTGTTTTTT | CASIDRDTGELFF
TRBD1 | few | TRBJ2-1 | TRBV5-3 | TGTGCCAGAAGAAGGCAGGGGGCCCCGGGCGGCTCCTACAATGAGCAGTTCTTC | CARRRQGAPGGSYNEQFF
. | . | TRBJ1-1 | TRBV6-5 | TGTGCCAGCAGGGACACGTTGAACACTGAAGCTTTCTTT | CASRDTLNTEAFF
TRBD1 | few | TRBJ2-7 | TRBV3-1/TRBV3-2 | TGTGCCAGCAGCCAAGATCCGGGACAGGGAACCGAGCAGTACTTC | CASSQDPGQGTEQYF
TRBD1 | . | TRBJ1-1 | TRBV18 | TGTGCCAGCTCACCGGAGATTACGACAGGGGGCAAGACCAAGTTT | CASSPEITTGGKTKF
TRBD1 | . | TRBJ2-4 | TRBV19 | TGTGCCAGCTCGACAGGGGCAGGAAACATTCAGTACTTC | CASSTGAGNIQYF
. | . | TRBJ2-1 | TRBV6-5 | TGTGCCAGCAGGGGACACAGGGCCGCCTACAATGAGCAGTTCTTC | CASRGHRAAYNEQFF
. | . | TRBJ2-3 | TRBV9 | TGTGCCAGCAGCGTCGGGGGAGTAAACACAGATACGCAGTATTTT | CASSVGGVNTDTQYF
. | few | TRBJ2-5 | TRBV2 | TGTGCCAGCAGTTATACCCGGGAGACCCAGTACTTC | CASSYTRETQYF
TRBD2 | . | TRBJ2-3 | TRBV2 | TGTGCCAGCAGCCTCTTAGCGGGGGTCACAGATACGCAGTATTTT | CASSLLAGVTDTQYF
TRBD2 | . | TRBJ2-1 | TRBV14 | TGTGCCAGCAGCCAAGTAGCGGGAGTGATCAATGAGCAGTTCTTC | CASSQVAGVINEQFF
TRBD1 | . | TRBJ1-4 | TRBV6-5 | TGTGCCAGCAGTCGGCAAGACAGGGGGCTTGAAAAACTGTTTTTT | CASSRQDRGLEKLFF
TRBD2 | once | TRBJ2-1 | TRBV28 | TGTGCCAGCAGCCGCGGGAGGGCCAGGTACAATGAGCAGTTCTTC | CASSRGRARYNEQFF
. | many | TRBJ1-2 | TRBV19 | TGTGCCAGTAGTATGAGAGGGGGTCGGGGTAGCGGCTACACCTTC | CASSMRGGRGSGYTF
. | . | TRBJ2-1 | TRBV3-1/TRBV3-2 | TGTGCCAGTTCCCTTTCAGGGGATGAGCAGTTCTTC | CASSLSGDEQFF
. | . | TRBJ2-2 | TRBV27 | TGTGCCAGCTTAACCAGACTTCAGGGCACCGGGGAGCTGTTTTTT | CASLTRLQGTGELFF
. | few | TRBJ2-7 | TRBV4-1 | TGCGCCAGCAGCCAACGTTTGGAGGGAGCGTACGAGCAGTACTTC | CASSQRLEGAYEQYF
. | few | TRBJ2-2 | TRBV9 | TGTGCCAGCAGCGTAGCCGAGTACACCGGGGAGCTGTTTTTT | CASSVAEYTGELFF
TRBD2 | . | TRBJ2-3 | TRBV28 | TGTGCCAGCAGTTCGGGACTAGCGGGACACACAGATACGCAGTATTTT | CASSSGLAGHTDTQYF
. | . | TRBJ1-1 | TRBV6-5 | TGTGCCAGCAGCCCCCGGGGGTTAAACACTGAAGCTTTCTTT | CASSPRGLNTEAFF
TRBD2 | . | TRBJ2-7 | TRBV10-1 | TGCGCCAGCAGTGAAAGGGCTAGCGGGAGGAACGAGCAGTACTTC | CASSERASGRNEQYF
. | . | TRBJ2-7 | TRBV7-9 | TGTGCCAGCACCCCTTTAACCTACGAGCAGTACTTC | CASTPLTYEQYF
. | once | TRBJ2-7 | TRBV5-6 | TGTGCCAGCAGCTTTTCGGCAGGAGAGCAGTACTTC | CASSFSAGEQYF
TRBD1 | . | TRBJ1-2 | TRBV10-3 | TGTGCCATCAGTACCGGGACAGGGTCGGGGAGCTATGGCTACACCTTC | CAISTGTGSGSYGYTF
. | . | TRBJ2-6 | TRBV5-5 | TGTGCCAGCAGCACAACGATCGACTCCTCTGGGGCCAACGTCCTGACTTTC | CASSTTIDSSGANVLTF
TRBD1 | many | TRBJ2-2 | TRBV19 | TGTGCCAGTAGCGTAAGGGGGCCCTACACCGGGGAGCTGTTTTTT | CASSVRGPYTGELFF
. | once | TRBJ2-3 | TRBV2 | TGTGCCAGCAGCAACGGGGGCACAGATACGCAGTATTTT | CASSNGGTDTQYF
TRBD1 | . | TRBJ2-1 | TRBV24-1 | TGTGCCACCAGTGATTTGGGACAGGGGGACGAGCAGTTCTTC | CATSDLGQGDEQFF
. | . | TRBJ2-2 | TRBV12-3/TRBV12-4 | TGTGCCAGCAGTTTTCGGACCGGGGAGCTGTTTTTT | CASSFRTGELFF
. | few | TRBJ2-6 | TRBV6-5 | TGTGCCAGCACCATACAGGGATCTGGGGCCAACGTCCTGACTTTC | CASTIQGSGANVLTF
TRBD1 | . | TRBJ1-1 | TRBV29-1 | TGCAGCGCCATGGACAGGGAGAGCACTGAAGCTTTCTTT | CSAMDRESTEAFF
TRBD1 | . | TRBJ2-2 | TRBV5-6 | TGTGCCAGCAGCTCTGGACAGGGGGGTTATACCGGGGAGCTGTTTTTT | CASSSGQGGYTGELFF